This is a list of T cell receptor beta chains from one sample in a study of T cell responses to AZD1222 COVID-19 vaccine. Clones were sequenced by immunoSEQ multiplex PCR, and TCRdb holds only the in-frame ones, with some missing. The sample includes some 120,000 clones, about nine tenths seen only once; the top ten take 1.3% to 1.5%. The sequencing here drew on peripheral blood, taken on day 0 of AZD1222 vaccination. Every receptor here comes from an adult in good health. The CDR3 runs from the conserved cysteine through the conserved F or W. A D gene is named only where the DNA matches it firmly. Rows may omit the clone size; those that give it use once, few, many or a size class.

d_call,j_call,v_call,clone_size,cdr3_aa,cdr3_nt
TRBD1,TRBJ1-4,TRBV6-5,.,CASSGQLEKLFF,TGTGCCAGTTCGGGACAGTTGGAAAAACTGTTTTTT
TRBD1,TRBJ1-5,TRBV10-3,.,CAISRDRGQNQPQHF,TGTGCCATCAGCCGGGACAGGGGACAAAATCAGCCCCAGCATTTT
.,TRBJ2-2,TRBV2,.,CASSIRAGADTGELFF,TGTGCCAGCAGTATTCGGGCGGGGGCTGACACCGGGGAGCTGTTTTTT
TRBD1,TRBJ2-7,TRBV30,.,CAWSGQGSHEQYF,TGTGCCTGGAGCGGACAGGGTTCCCACGAGCAGTACTTC
.,TRBJ1-2,TRBV6-5,.,CASSVLGAPESGYTF,TGTGCCAGCAGCGTATTGGGGGCCCCGGAGTCTGGCTACACCTTC
TRBD1,TRBJ2-5,TRBV4-1,.,CASSHPTGSTRETQYF,TGCGCCAGCAGCCACCCGACAGGGTCCACCCGGGAGACCCAGTACTTC
.,TRBJ1-5,TRBV18,.,CASSPRLASGTNNQPQHF,TGTGCCAGCTCACCACGCCTAGCCTCTGGGACAAACAATCAGCCCCAGCATTTT
.,TRBJ2-3,TRBV7-2,.,CASTKAGTVSTDTQYF,TGTGCCAGCACTAAAGCCGGGACGGTAAGCACAGATACGCAGTATTTT
.,TRBJ1-4,TRBV9,.,CASSAHLGAGNEKLFF,TGTGCCAGCAGCGCCCACCTGGGGGCAGGTAATGAAAAACTGTTTTTT
.,TRBJ2-3,TRBV19,.,CASSPRGRGTDTQYF,TGTGCCAGTAGCCCCAGGGGAAGGGGCACAGATACGCAGTATTTT
.,TRBJ2-2,TRBV3-1/TRBV3-2,.,CASSQDTRDTGELFF,TGTGCCAGCAGCCAAGACACAAGGGACACCGGGGAGCTGTTTTTT
.,TRBJ2-4,TRBV5-1,.,CASSSGTAKNIQYF,TGCGCCAGCAGCTCTGGGACAGCCAAAAACATTCAGTACTTC
TRBD1,TRBJ1-2,TRBV28,.,CASNRGDSVNYGYTF,TGTGCCAGCAACAGGGGGGACTCGGTAAACTATGGCTACACCTTC
.,TRBJ1-6,TRBV14,.,CASSQDGRPPRDSPLHF,TGTGCCAGCAGCCAGGACGGCCGTCCCCCGCGTGATTCACCCCTCCACTTT
.,TRBJ1-5,TRBV28,.,CASSRGPGGDQPQHF,TGTGCCAGCTCAAGGGGACCTGGAGGGGATCAGCCCCAGCATTTT
.,TRBJ1-6,TRBV2,.,CASMTTGGHLHF,TGTGCCAGCATGACCACGGGGGGGCACCTCCACTTT
.,TRBJ1-2,TRBV7-3,.,CASSLTSGTGYTF,TGTGCCAGCAGCTTAACTTCGGGGACTGGCTACACCTTC
TRBD1,TRBJ2-3,TRBV5-1,.,CASSSGQGVSTDTQYF,TGCGCCAGCAGCTCGGGACAGGGGGTATCCACAGATACGCAGTATTTT
TRBD1,TRBJ2-7,TRBV6-5,few,CASSRDRGGTYEQYF,TGTGCCAGCAGTCGAGACAGGGGCGGGACCTACGAGCAGTACTTC
TRBD1,TRBJ1-3,TRBV10-3,.,CATLAPQGAAGNTIYF,TGTGCCACCCTAGCACCACAGGGGGCGGCGGGAAACACCATATATTTT
TRBD2,TRBJ2-6,TRBV19,.,CASSTLAGGPGANVLTF,TGTGCCAGTAGTACACTAGCGGGGGGGCCTGGGGCCAACGTCCTGACTTTC
.,TRBJ2-1,TRBV7-9,.,CASSPLTGYNEQFF,TGTGCCAGCAGCCCGCTCACGGGATACAATGAGCAGTTCTTC